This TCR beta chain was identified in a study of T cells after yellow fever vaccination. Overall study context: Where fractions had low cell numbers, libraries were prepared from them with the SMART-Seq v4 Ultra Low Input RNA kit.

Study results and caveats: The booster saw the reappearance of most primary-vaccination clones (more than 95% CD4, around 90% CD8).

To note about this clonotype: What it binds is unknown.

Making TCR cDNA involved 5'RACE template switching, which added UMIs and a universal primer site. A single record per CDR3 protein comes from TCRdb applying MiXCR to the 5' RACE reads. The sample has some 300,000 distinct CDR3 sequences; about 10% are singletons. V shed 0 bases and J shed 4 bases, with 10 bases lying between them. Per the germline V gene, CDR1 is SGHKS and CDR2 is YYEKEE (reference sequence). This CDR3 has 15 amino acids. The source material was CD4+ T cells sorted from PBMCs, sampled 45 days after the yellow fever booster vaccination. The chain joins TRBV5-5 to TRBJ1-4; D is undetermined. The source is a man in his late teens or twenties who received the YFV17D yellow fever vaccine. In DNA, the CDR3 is TGTGCCAGCAGCTTGGGCAGGAGATTTAATGAAAAACTGTTTTTT. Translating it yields CASSLGRRFNEKLFF.